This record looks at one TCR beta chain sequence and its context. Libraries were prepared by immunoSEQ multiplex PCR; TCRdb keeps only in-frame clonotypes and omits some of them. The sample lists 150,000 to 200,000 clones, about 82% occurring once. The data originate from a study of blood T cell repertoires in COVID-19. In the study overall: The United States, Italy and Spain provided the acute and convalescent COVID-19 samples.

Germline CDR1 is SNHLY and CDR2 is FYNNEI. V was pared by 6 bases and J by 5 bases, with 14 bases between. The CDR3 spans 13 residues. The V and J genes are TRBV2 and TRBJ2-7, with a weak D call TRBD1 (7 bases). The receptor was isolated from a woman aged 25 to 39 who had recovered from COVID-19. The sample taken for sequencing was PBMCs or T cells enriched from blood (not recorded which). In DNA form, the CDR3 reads TGTGCCAGCAGGGGCAGGGGGGTGAACGAGCAGTACTTC. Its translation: CASRGRGVNEQYF.